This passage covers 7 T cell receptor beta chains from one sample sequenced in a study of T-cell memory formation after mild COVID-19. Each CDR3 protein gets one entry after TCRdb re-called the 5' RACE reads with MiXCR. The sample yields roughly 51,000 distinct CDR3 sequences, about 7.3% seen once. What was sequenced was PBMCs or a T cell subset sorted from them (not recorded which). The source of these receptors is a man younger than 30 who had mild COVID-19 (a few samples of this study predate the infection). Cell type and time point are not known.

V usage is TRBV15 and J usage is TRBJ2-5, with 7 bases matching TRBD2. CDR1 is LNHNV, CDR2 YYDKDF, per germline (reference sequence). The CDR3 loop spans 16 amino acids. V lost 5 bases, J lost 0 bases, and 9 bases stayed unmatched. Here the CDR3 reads CATSRALGGYQETQYF. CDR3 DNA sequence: TGTGCCACCAGCCGGGCCCTGGGAGGGTACCAAGAGACCCAGTACTTC.

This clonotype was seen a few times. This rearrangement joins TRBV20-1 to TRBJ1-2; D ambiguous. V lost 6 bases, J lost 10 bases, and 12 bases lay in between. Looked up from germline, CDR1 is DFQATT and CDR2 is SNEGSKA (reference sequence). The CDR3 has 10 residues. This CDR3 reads CSAGEYAYTF. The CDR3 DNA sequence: TGCAGTGCCGGCGAGTACGCCTACACCTTC.

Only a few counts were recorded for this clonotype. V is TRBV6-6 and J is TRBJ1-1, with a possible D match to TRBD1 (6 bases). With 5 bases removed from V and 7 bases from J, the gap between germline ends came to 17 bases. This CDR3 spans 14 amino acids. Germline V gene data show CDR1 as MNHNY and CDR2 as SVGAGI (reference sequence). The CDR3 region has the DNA TGTGCCAGCAGTGTAGACAGGCGAGGAAGTGAAGCTTTCTTT. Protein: CASSVDRRGSEAFF.

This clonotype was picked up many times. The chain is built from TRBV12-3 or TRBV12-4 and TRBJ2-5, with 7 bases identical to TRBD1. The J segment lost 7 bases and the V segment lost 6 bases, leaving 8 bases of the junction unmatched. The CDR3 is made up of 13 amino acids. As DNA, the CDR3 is TGTGCCAGCAGGGGACAGAATTCAGGGACCCAGTACTTC. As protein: CASRGQNSGTQYF.

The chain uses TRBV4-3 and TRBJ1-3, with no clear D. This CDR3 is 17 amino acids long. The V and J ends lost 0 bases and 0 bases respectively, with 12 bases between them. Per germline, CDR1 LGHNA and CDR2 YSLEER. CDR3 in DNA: TGCGCCAGCAGCCAAGAGGTTGCGCCTCACTCTGGAAACACCATATATTTT. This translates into CASSQEVAPHSGNTIYF.

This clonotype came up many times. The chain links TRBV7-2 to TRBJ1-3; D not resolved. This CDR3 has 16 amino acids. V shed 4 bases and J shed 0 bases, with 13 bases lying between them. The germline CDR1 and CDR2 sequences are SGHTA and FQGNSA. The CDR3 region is CASSSAVAASGNTIYF. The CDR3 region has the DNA TGTGCCAGCAGCTCTGCGGTGGCAGCCTCTGGAAACACCATATATTTT.

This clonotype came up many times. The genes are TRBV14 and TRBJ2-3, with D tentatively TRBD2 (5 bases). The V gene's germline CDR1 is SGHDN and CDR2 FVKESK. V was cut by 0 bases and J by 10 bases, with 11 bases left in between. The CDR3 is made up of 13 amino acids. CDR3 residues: CASSQDWTGSQYF. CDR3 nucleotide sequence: TGTGCCAGCAGCCAAGATTGGACGGGATCGCAGTATTTT.